This T cell receptor (beta chain) originates from a study of T cell repertoires in breast cancer. During the second nested PCR, blocking oligonucleotides suppressed genes that were not paired. Emulsion RT-PCR used about 4,500-250,000 T cells and C-region, Stepout, V-region primers. TCRdb analysed the emulsion pairing reads with MiXCR anew, one entry per CDR3 protein. The table records about 40,000 distinct CDR3 sequences, 45% of them present only once. Primers covering all TCR V genes were used in emulsion RT-PCR on CD8+ T cells. CDR1 and CDR2 from the germline V gene are SNHLY and FYNNEI. This CDR3 is 15 amino acids long. The ends lost 6 bases at V and 4 bases at J; junction bases unmatched: 2.

Sequenced input: CD8+ T cells. The J gene is TRBJ1-6, the V gene TRBV2, with TRBD1 identical over 11 bases. The sequence came from a pool of human donors with breast cancer or a healthy control (not recorded which). This CDR3 reads CASRRDRGYNSPLHF. CDR3 in DNA: TGTGCCAGCAGGCGGGACAGGGGGTATAATTCACCCCTCCACTTT. Complete variable domain (other parts from reference TRBV2 and TRBJ1-6): EPEVTQTPSHQVTQMGQEVILRCVPISNHLYFYWYRQILGQKVEFLVSFYNNEISEKSEIFDDQFSVERPDGSNFTLKIRSTKLEDSAMYFCASRRDRGYNSPLHFGNGTRLTVT.